This T cell receptor beta chain appears in the sequencing data of a study of CD8+ T cells in alopecia areata. Reverse transcription of extracted RNA yielded cDNA, which provided the sequencing template. Libraries were prepared by immunoSEQ multiplex PCR; TCRdb keeps only in-frame clonotypes and omits some of them. The sample contains about 210,000 clones, 64% of which appear only once. A word on this clone: Its antigen is unidentified.

The CDR3 has 18 residues. Germline assignment: CDR1 GTSNPN and CDR2 SVGIG (reference sequence). The V end was cut by 0 bases, the J end by 2 bases, with 17 bases between. General study points: Under tofacitinib, fewer expanded CD8+ clones appeared among the top 100 scalp clones.

Treatment here: oral pan-JAK inhibitor, 5-10 mg twice daily. Peripheral blood and lesional scalp punch biopsies were taken from alopecia areata patients. This TCR derives from a human donor with alopecia areata. V usage is TRBV30 and J usage is TRBJ2-6; weak D call: TRBD1 (6 bases). The source was CD4+ T cells sorted from blood, collected at week 4, from a patient treated with tofacitinib. The CDR3 nucleotides are TGTGCCTGGAGTGTACCCCCCGGGACAACTCCTGGGGCCAACGTCCTGACTTTC. This sequence encodes CAWSVPPGTTPGANVLTF.